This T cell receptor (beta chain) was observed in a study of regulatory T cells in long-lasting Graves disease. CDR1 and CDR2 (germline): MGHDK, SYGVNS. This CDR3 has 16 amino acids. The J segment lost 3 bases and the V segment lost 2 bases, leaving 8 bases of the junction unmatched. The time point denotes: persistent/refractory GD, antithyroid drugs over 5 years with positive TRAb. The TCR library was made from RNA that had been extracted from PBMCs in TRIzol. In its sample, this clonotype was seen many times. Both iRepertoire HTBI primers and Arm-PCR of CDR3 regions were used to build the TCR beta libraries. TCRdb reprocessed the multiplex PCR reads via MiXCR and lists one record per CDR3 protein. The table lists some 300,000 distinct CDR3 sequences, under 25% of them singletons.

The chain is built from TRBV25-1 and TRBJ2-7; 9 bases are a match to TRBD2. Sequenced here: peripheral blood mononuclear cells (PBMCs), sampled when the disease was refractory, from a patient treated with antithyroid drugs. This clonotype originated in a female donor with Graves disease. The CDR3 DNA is TGTGCCAGCAGTGAAGGGCTAGCGGGAAACCTCTACGAGCAGTACTTC. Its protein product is CASSEGLAGNLYEQYF.